The rows below give T cell receptor beta chains drawn from one sample of a study of blood T cells in healthy people across ages. TCRdb re-called the 5' RACE reads through MiXCR, storing one row per CDR3 protein. Among roughly 1.9 million distinct CDR3 sequences listed, about two fifths were seen once. The specimen was blood. All receptors come from a human donor in good health. The CDR3 runs from the conserved cysteine through the conserved F or W. D genes are given only for firm matches. Rows give clone size only sometimes, using once, few, many, or a class for an expanded clone.

TRBV20-1	TRBD2	-	TRBJ2-5	CSARSTSGGDQETQYF	TGCAGTGCTAGATCAACTAGCGGGGGGGATCAAGAGACCCAGTACTTC
TRBV29-1	-	few	TRBJ1-4	CSVSRDEKLFF	TGCAGCGTTTCAAGAGATGAAAAACTGTTTTTT
TRBV21-1	-	few	TRBJ2-7	CASSKVAGPPYEQYF	TGTGCCAGCAGCAAAGTGGCAGGCCCACCCTACGAGCAGTACTTC
TRBV6-5	-	-	TRBJ2-7	CASSERQDLAYEQYF	TGTGCCAGCAGTGAAAGACAGGACCTAGCCTACGAGCAGTACTTC
TRBV27	-	-	TRBJ1-5	CASSLFSRGNQPQHF	TGTGCCAGCAGTTTATTCTCCCGGGGCAATCAGCCCCAGCATTTT
TRBV4-2	-	-	TRBJ2-4	CASSEGGGNKNNEQYF	TGTGCCAGCAGCGAAGGAGGCGGGAATAAAAACAATGAGCAGTACTTC
TRBV29-1	-	-	TRBJ2-3	CSVERLGVPDTQYF	TGCAGCGTTGAACGTCTTGGCGTCCCAGATACGCAGTATTTT
TRBV20-1	-	few	TRBJ1-2	CSASGWGDPDYGYTF	TGCAGTGCTAGTGGTTGGGGCGATCCCGACTATGGCTACACCTTC
TRBV11-2	-	few	TRBJ2-7	CASSQSVGNYEQYF	TGTGCCAGCAGCCAAAGTGTTGGGAATTACGAGCAGTACTTC
TRBV19	-	few	TRBJ1-2	CASSIEGQDYGYTF	TGTGCCAGTAGTATAGAGGGGCAGGATTATGGCTACACCTTC
TRBV20-1	-	few	TRBJ2-5	CSGFGHRLETQYF	TGCAGTGGTTTCGGACACAGATTGGAGACCCAGTACTTC
TRBV29-1	-	-	TRBJ2-1	CSVAGDRVGNEQFF	TGCAGCGTGGCCGGGGACCGAGTCGGGAATGAGCAGTTCTTC
TRBV11-2	TRBD1	many	TRBJ2-5	CASSPTRTGQETQYF	TGTGCCAGCAGCCCCACCCGGACAGGGCAAGAGACCCAGTACTTC
TRBV24-1	-	-	TRBJ2-3	CATSEGGHTQYF	TGTGCCACCAGTGAAGGAGGGCATACGCAGTATTTT
TRBV27	TRBD1	-	TRBJ2-1	CASQTGREQFF	TGTGCCAGCCAGACAGGGCGCGAGCAGTTCTTC
TRBV21-1	-	-	TRBJ2-5	CASSSRTGRGQETQYF	TGTGCCAGCAGCAGCCGGACAGGGAGGGGGCAAGAGACCCAGTACTTC
TRBV6-2/TRBV6-3	-	-	TRBJ1-1	CASSYIPVNTEAFF	TGTGCCAGCAGTTACATTCCGGTGAACACTGAAGCTTTCTTT
TRBV11-2	-	-	TRBJ2-5	CASSVMRLPQETQYF	TGTGCCAGCAGCGTAATGCGACTCCCTCAAGAGACCCAGTACTTC
TRBV6-4	-	-	TRBJ2-1	CASSLLSLGEQFF	TGTGCCAGCAGTTTGTTATCGTTAGGTGAGCAGTTCTTC
TRBV2	-	few	TRBJ2-1	CAGSSLNEQFF	TGTGCCGGTTCTAGCCTCAATGAGCAGTTCTTC
TRBV12-3/TRBV12-4	TRBD1	few	TRBJ2-7	CASSDPSGQLAYEQYF	TGTGCCAGCAGTGATCCATCGGGACAGCTAGCCTACGAGCAGTACTTC
TRBV5-5	TRBD1	-	TRBJ2-5	CASSRIDRGETQYF	TGTGCCAGCAGCAGGATCGACAGGGGAGAGACCCAGTACTTC
TRBV7-3	-	-	TRBJ1-4	CASSLSRARKLFF	TGTGCCAGCAGCTTATCTCGTGCGCGGAAACTGTTTTTT
TRBV24-1	-	few	TRBJ2-1	CATSDLGVYNEQFF	TGTGCCACCAGTGATTTAGGGGTTTACAATGAGCAGTTCTTC
TRBV28	-	-	TRBJ2-7	CASSLVRISEQYF	TGTGCCAGCAGTTTAGTCAGAATTAGCGAGCAGTACTTC
TRBV12-3/TRBV12-4	TRBD2	-	TRBJ2-5	CASSLNSGGAGETQYF	TGTGCCAGCAGTTTGAATAGCGGGGGGGCCGGGGAGACCCAGTACTTC
TRBV20-1	TRBD2	-	TRBJ2-5	CSALRGAGYEETQYF	TGCAGTGCCCTCCGGGGAGCGGGGTACGAAGAGACCCAGTACTTC